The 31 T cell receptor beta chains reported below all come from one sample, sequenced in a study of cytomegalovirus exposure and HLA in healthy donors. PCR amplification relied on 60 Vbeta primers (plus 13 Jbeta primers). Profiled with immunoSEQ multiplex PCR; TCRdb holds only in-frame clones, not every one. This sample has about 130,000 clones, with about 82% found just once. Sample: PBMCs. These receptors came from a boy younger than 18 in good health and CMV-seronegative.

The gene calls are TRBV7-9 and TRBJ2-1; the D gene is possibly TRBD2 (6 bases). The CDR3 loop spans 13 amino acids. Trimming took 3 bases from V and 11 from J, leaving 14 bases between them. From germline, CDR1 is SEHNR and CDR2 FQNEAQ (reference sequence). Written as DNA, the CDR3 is TGTGCCAGCAGCTTCCCGGGGGTCCTACAGCAGTTCTTC. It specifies CASSFPGVLQQFF.

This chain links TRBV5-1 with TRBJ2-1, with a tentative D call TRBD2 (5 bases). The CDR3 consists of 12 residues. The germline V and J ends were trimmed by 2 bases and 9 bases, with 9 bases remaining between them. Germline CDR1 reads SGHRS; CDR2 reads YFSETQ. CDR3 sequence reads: CASSLEGTEQFF. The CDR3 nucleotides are TGCGCCAGCAGCTTAGAGGGCACTGAGCAGTTCTTC.

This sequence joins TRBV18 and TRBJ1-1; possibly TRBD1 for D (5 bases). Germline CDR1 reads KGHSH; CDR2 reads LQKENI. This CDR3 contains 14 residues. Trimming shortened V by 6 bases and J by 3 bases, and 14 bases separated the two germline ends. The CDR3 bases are TGTGCCAGCTCGTTTGGCAGGGTGGACACTGAAGCTTTCTTT. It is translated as CASSFGRVDTEAFF.

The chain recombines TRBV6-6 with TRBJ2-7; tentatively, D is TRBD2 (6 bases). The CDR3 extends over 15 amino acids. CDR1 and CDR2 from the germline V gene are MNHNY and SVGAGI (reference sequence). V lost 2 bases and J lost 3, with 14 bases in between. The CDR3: CASSYRQEGGYEQYF. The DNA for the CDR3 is TGTGCCAGCAGTTACAGGCAGGAGGGTGGCTACGAGCAGTACTTC.

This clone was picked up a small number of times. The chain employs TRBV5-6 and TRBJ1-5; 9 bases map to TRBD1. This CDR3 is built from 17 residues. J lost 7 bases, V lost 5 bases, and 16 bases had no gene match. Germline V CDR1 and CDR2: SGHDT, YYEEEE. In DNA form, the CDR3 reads TGTGCCAGCAGTTTAAGCCCGGGACAGGGATTCATGCAGCCCCAGCATTTT. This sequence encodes CASSLSPGQGFMQPQHF.

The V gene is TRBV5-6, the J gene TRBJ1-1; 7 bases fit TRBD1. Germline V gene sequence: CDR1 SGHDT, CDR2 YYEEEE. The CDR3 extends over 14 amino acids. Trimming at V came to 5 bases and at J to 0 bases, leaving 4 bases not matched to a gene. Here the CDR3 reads CASSQGQLNTEAFF. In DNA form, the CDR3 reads TGTGCCAGCAGTCAGGGACAGCTGAACACTGAAGCTTTCTTT.

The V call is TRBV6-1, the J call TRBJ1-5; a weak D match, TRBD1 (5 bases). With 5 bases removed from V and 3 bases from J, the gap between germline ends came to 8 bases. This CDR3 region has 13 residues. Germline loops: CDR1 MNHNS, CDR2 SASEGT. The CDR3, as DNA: TGTGCCAGCAGTCCCAGGGACAATCAGCCCCAGCATTTT. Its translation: CASSPRDNQPQHF.

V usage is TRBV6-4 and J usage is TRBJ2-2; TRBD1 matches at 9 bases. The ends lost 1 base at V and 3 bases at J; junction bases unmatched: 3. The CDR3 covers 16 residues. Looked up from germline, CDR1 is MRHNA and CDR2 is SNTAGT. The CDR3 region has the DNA TGTGCCAGCAGTGACTATAGGACAGGGGACACCGGGGAGCTGTTTTTT. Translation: CASSDYRTGDTGELFF.

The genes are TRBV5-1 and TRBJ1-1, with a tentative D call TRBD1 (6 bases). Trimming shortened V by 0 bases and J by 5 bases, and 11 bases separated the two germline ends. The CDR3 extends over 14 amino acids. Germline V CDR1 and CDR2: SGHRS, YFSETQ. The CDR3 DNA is TGCGCCAGCAGCTTGGAGCAGGGGTTAACTGAAGCTTTCTTT. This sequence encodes CASSLEQGLTEAFF.

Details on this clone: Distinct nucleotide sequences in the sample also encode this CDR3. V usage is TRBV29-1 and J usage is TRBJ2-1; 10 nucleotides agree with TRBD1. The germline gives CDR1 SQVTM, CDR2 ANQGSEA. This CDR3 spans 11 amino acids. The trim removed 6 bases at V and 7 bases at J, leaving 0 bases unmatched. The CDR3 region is CSVDRGNEQFF. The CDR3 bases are TGCAGCGTGGACAGGGGGAATGAGCAGTTCTTC.

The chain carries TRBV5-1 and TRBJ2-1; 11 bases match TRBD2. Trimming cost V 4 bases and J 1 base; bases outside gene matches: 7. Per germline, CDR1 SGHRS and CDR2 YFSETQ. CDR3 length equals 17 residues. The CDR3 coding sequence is TGCGCCAGCAGCCGGGAGACTAGCGGGAAATCCTACAATGAGCAGTTCTTC. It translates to CASSRETSGKSYNEQFF.

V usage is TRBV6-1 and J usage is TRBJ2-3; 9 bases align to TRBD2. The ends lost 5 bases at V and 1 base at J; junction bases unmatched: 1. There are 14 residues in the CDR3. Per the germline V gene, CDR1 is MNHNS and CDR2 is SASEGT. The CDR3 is CASSRTSGTDTQYF. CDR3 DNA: TGTGCCAGCAGTCGGACTAGCGGCACAGATACGCAGTATTTT.

CDR3 in DNA: TGCGCCAGCAGCTTGACTTCATACAATGAGCAGTTCTTC. It specifies CASSLTSYNEQFF. This chain links TRBV5-1 with TRBJ2-1; D is ambiguous. From germline, CDR1 is SGHRS and CDR2 YFSETQ. Trimming cost V 1 base and J 4 bases, with 6 bases left between them. This CDR3 has 13 residues.

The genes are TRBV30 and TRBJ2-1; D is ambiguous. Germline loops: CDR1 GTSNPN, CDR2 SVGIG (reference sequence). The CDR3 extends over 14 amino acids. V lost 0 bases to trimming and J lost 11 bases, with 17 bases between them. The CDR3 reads CAWSVSTPPLQQFF. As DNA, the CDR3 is TGTGCCTGGAGTGTATCAACACCGCCTCTGCAGCAGTTCTTC.

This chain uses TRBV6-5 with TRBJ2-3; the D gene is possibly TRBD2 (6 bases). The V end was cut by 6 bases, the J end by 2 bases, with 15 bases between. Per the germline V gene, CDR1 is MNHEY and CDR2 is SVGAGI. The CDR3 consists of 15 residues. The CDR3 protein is CASSLGGLLTDTQYF. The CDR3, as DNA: TGTGCCAGCAGCCTCGGGGGACTCCTCACAGATACGCAGTATTTT.

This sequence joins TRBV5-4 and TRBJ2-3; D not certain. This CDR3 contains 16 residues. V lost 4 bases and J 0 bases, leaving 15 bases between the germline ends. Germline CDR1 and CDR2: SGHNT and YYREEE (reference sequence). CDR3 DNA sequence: TGTGCCAGCAGCAACGAACTCACCCCAAGCACAGATACGCAGTATTTT. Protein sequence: CASSNELTPSTDTQYF.

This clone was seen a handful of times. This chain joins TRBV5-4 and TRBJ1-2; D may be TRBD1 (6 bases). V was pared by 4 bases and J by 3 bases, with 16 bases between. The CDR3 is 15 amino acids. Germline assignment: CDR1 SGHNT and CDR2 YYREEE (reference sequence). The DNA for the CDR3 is TGTGCCAGCAGCCTCTCCAGGGGAAGGGACTATGGCTACACCTTC. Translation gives CASSLSRGRDYGYTF.

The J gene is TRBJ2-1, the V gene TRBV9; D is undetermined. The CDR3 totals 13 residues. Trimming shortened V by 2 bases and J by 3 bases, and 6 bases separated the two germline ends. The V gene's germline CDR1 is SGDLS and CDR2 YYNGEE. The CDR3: CASSVGSYNEQFF. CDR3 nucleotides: TGTGCCAGCAGCGTTGGCAGCTACAATGAGCAGTTCTTC.

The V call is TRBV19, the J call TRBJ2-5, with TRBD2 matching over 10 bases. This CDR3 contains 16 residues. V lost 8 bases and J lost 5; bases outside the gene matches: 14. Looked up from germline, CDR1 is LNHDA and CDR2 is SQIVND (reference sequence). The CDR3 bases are TGTGCCAGTGGGGGCCAGCTAGCGGGAGAGCGCGAGACCCAGTACTTC. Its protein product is CASGGQLAGERETQYF.

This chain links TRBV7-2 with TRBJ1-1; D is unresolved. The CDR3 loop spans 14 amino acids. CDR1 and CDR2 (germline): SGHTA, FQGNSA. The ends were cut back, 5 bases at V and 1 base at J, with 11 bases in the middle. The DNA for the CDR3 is TGTGCCAGCAGCCCGAGGAACACGAACACTGAAGCTTTCTTT. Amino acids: CASSPRNTNTEAFF.

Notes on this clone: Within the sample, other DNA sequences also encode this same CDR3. CDR3 in DNA: TGTGCCAGCAGCCCGGGGGGGTCCTACGAGCAGTACTTC. It codes for CASSPGGSYEQYF. The rearrangement links TRBV9 to TRBJ2-7; 8 nucleotides agree with TRBD2. Germline values: CDR1 SGDLS, CDR2 YYNGEE. The CDR3 length is 13 residues. V was clipped by 4 bases and J by 1 base; unmatched bases: 1. Complete variable domain (other parts from reference TRBV9 and TRBJ2-7): DSGVTQTPKHLITATGQRVTLRCSPRSGDLSVYWYQQSLDQGLQFLIQYYNGEERAKGNILERFSAQQFPDLHSELNLSSLELGDSALYFCASSPGGSYEQYFGPGTRLTVT.

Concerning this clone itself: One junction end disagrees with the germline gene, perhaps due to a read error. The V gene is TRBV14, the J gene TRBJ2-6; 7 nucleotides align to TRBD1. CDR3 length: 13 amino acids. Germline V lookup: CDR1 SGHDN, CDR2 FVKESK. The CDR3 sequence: CASSDRAADVLTF. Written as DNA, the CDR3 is TGTGCCAGCAGCGACAGGGCGGCCGACGTCCTGACTTTC.

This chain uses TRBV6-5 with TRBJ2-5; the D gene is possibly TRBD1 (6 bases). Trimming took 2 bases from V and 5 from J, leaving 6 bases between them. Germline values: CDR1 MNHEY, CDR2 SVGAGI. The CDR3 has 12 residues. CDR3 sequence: CASSYQGETQYF. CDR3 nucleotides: TGTGCCAGCAGTTACCAGGGGGAGACCCAGTACTTC.

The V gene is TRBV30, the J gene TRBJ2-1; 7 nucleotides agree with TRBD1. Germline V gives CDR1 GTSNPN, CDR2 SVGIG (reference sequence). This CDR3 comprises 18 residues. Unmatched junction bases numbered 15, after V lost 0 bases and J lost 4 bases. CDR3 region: CAWSVLPETGEWYNEQFF. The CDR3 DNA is TGTGCCTGGAGTGTACTCCCCGAAACAGGGGAATGGTACAATGAGCAGTTCTTC.

The CDR3 coding sequence is TGTGCCAGCAGTGGGATAGCGGGAGGAACAGATACGCAGTATTTT. Amino acids: CASSGIAGGTDTQYF. The chain combines TRBV6-5 with TRBJ2-3, with 10 bases identical to TRBD2. Trimming removed 5 bases from V and 3 bases from J; junction bases left unmatched: 5. Germline V gives CDR1 MNHEY, CDR2 SVGAGI. CDR3 length equals 15 residues.

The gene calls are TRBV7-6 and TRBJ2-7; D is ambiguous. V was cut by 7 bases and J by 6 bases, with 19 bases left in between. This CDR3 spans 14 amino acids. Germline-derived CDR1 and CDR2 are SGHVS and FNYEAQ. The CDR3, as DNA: TGTGCCAGCACCCTAGACTCCCATTGGGTCGAGCAGTACTTC. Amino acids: CASTLDSHWVEQYF.

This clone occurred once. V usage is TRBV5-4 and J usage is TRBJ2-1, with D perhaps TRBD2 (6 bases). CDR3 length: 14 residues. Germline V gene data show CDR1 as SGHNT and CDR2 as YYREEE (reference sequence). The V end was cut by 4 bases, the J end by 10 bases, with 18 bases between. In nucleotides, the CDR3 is TGTGCCAGCAGCCTGGTTTCCGGGAGCCGCGAGCAGTTCTTC. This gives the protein CASSLVSGSREQFF.

The CDR3 is CASRLTSGRNNEQFF. CDR3 nucleotides: TGCGCCAGCCGACTTACTAGCGGGAGAAACAATGAGCAGTTCTTC. The V call is TRBV4-1, the J call TRBJ2-1, with TRBD2 identical over 11 bases. The J segment lost 5 bases and the V segment lost 8 bases, leaving 8 bases of the junction unmatched. The CDR3 has 15 residues. CDR1 and CDR2 (germline): MGHRA, YSYEKL.

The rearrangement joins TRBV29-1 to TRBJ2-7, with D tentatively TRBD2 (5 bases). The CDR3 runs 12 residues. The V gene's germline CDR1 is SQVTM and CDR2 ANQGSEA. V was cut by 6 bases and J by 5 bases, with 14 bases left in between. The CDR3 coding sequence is TGCAGCGTGAGGACTGACGGTGACGAGCAGTACTTC. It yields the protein CSVRTDGDEQYF.

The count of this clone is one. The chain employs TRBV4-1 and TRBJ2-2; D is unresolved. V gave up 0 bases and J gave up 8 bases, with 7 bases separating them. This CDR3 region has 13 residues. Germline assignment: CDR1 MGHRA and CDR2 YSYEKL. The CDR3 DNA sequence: TGCGCCAGCAGCCAAGATCAGTGGGGGGAGCTGTTTTTT. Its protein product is CASSQDQWGELFF.

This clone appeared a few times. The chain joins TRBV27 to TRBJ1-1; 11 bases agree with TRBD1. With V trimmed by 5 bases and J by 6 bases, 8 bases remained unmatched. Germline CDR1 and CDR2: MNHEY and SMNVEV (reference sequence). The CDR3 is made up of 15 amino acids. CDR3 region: CASSPHRDRGSEAFF. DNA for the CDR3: TGTGCCAGCAGTCCGCACCGGGACAGGGGGTCTGAAGCTTTCTTT.